This T cell receptor beta chain was sequenced for a study of blood T cell repertoires in COVID-19. Across the whole study: Italy, Spain and the United States were the sources of the convalescent and acute COVID-19 samples.

Generated by immunoSEQ multiplex PCR, the TCRdb table keeps only in-frame clones and is missing some. Of around 180,000 clones in the sample, roughly 80% were seen once. The germline V gene encodes CDR1 MGHRA and CDR2 YSYEKL. Trimming shortened V by 0 bases and J by 4 bases, and 10 bases separated the two germline ends. The CDR3 totals 15 residues. Clinical histories supplied by participants themselves formed the basis of cohort assignment. What the recovered Cohort 3 donors had was two negative PCRs, clearance, or symptom resolution. Sequencing was performed on PBMCs or T cells enriched from blood (not recorded which). The chain combines TRBV4-1 with TRBJ2-1; no reliable D call. This clonotype was sampled from a man aged 50 to 59 who had recovered from COVID-19. DNA of the CDR3: TGCGCCAGCAGCCAAGATCGGAGCCTTTACAATGAGCAGTTCTTC. Protein sequence: CASSQDRSLYNEQFF.